This TCR beta chain was sequenced during a study of cytomegalovirus exposure and HLA in healthy donors. General observations from the study: In a later analysis, common viral pathogens appeared linked to several of the most significant clusters. The study labeled 150 or so TCR beta chains cytomegalovirus-associated.

A note on this clone: Its specificity is not known.

PCR employed 60 Vbeta and 13 Jbeta primers. Method: immunoSEQ multiplex PCR; TCRdb's copy keeps in-frame clones and lacks some. Among 150,000 to 200,000 clones listed, 80% were seen once. The CDR3 runs 15 residues. The germline V gene encodes CDR1 SGDLS and CDR2 YYNGEE. Trimming cost V 0 bases and J 4 bases, with 10 bases left between them. V usage is TRBV9 and J usage is TRBJ2-2; a possible D gene is TRBD2 (5 bases). This receptor was obtained from a man in his thirties or forties in good health and CMV-seropositive. Sequences were obtained from PBMCs. The CDR3 region has the DNA TGTGCCAGCAGCGTAGGAGGGTTGGGCACCGGGGAGCTGTTTTTT. Its translation is CASSVGGLGTGELFF.